Listed below are T cell receptor beta chains from one sample, sequenced in a study of blood T cell repertoires in COVID-19. Using immunoSEQ multiplex PCR, the repertoire was profiled, and TCRdb retains in-frame clones only, with some absent. The profile shows 150,000 or so clones, approximately 90% of them singletons. The sequencing sample was made of peripheral blood. These receptors all stem from a man between 60 and 75 years old with COVID-19, enrolled during active disease. The CDR3 runs from the conserved cysteine through the conserved F or W. A D gene is named only where the DNA matches it firmly. Where a row states a size, it is once, few, many or the class of an expanded clone; other rows omit it.

>TRBD1|TRBJ1-2|TRBV6-2/TRBV6-3|-
CASSTEGQNFNYGYTF
TGTGCCAGCAGTACTGAGGGACAGAACTTTAACTATGGCTACACCTTC
>TRBD2|TRBJ2-7|TRBV29-1|-
CSVDAGGNYEQYF
TGCAGCGTTGATGCGGGGGGTAACTACGAGCAGTACTTC
>-|TRBJ1-1|TRBV6-5|few
CASTPGQGANTEAFF
TGTGCCAGCACTCCCGGTCAGGGCGCGAACACTGAAGCTTTCTTT
>-|TRBJ2-7|TRBV7-6|-
CASSLAAETYEQYF
TGTGCCAGCAGCTTAGCGGCCGAAACCTACGAGCAGTACTTC
>TRBD1|TRBJ1-4|TRBV9|-
CASRREEGAGEKLFF
TGTGCCAGCCGCCGCGAAGAGGGGGCGGGTGAAAAACTGTTTTTT
>TRBD1|TRBJ2-3|TRBV9|once
CASSPGQRFTDTQYF
TGTGCCAGCAGCCCGGGACAGCGGTTCACAGATACGCAGTATTTT
>TRBD2|TRBJ2-7|TRBV18|few
CASSPASGPYEQYF
TGTGCCAGCTCACCGGCTAGCGGACCCTACGAGCAGTACTTC
>-|TRBJ1-1|TRBV3-1/TRBV3-2|-
CASSQGGLEAFF
TGTGCCAGCAGCCAAGGGGGGCTTGAAGCTTTCTTT
>TRBD1|TRBJ2-7|TRBV5-1|-
CASSQEGQAHYEQYF
TGCGCCAGCAGCCAGGAGGGACAGGCCCATTATGAGCAGTACTTC
>-|TRBJ1-2|TRBV19|-
CASSRALGQGGGYTF
TGTGCCAGTAGTCGGGCTTTAGGGCAGGGAGGAGGCTACACCTTC
>TRBD1|TRBJ1-6|TRBV29-1|-
CSVAIGTGQNSPLHF
TGCAGCGTTGCGATTGGGACAGGGCAAAATTCACCCCTCCACTTT
>-|TRBJ1-3|TRBV7-6|-
CASSSLPATGREGNTIYF
TGTGCCAGCAGCTCCCTACCCGCTACCGGGAGAGAAGGAAACACCATATATTTT
>TRBD1|TRBJ1-4|TRBV27|-
CASSLRTGREKLFF
TGTGCCAGCAGTCTTCGGACAGGGAGGGAAAAACTGTTTTTT
>-|TRBJ1-2|TRBV28|-
CASSASGWVYGYTF
TGTGCCAGCAGCGCATCCGGGTGGGTCTATGGCTACACCTTC
>-|TRBJ1-5|TRBV6-6|few
CASSYEPNQPQHF
TGTGCCAGCAGTTACGAGCCGAATCAGCCCCAGCATTTT
>-|TRBJ2-5|TRBV4-1|-
CASSQEPTDSQETQYF
TGCGCCAGCAGCCAAGAGCCGACGGACTCCCAAGAGACCCAGTACTTC
>-|TRBJ1-2|TRBV19|-
CASSIGTAGERRSGYTF
TGTGCCAGTAGTATAGGCACGGCCGGGGAGCGCCGATCCGGCTACACCTTC